Shown below are 8 T cell receptor beta chains from a single sample sequenced in a study of shared clonotypes between healthy human individuals. Naive CD8 cells lacked CD45RO and underwent positive selection for CCR7, leaving out terminally differentiated effector memory CD45RA+ cells. Using immunoSEQ multiplex PCR, the repertoire was profiled, and TCRdb retains in-frame clones only, with some absent. Of under 2,000,000 clones listed, approximately 94% are singletons. Sequencing was performed on naive CD8+ T cells sorted from blood. The receptors here all came from a man between 18 and 29 years old in good health.

The genes are TRBV11-2 and TRBJ1-5; no definite D call. This CDR3 region has 14 residues. Germline lookup yields CDR1 SGHAT and CDR2 FQNNGV. The germline V and J ends were trimmed by 2 bases and 2 bases, with 7 bases remaining between them. CDR3 sequence: CASSLFGGNQPQHF. Written as DNA, the CDR3 is TGTGCCAGCAGCTTATTTGGCGGCAATCAGCCCCAGCATTTT.

This rearrangement joins TRBV30 to TRBJ2-3; 7 bases align to TRBD2. The V gene end was trimmed by 2 bases and the J gene end by 5 bases; junction bases not matched to a gene: 13. CDR1 and CDR2 (germline): GTSNPN, SVGIG (reference sequence). The CDR3 extends over 16 amino acids. The DNA of the CDR3 is TGTGCCTGGAGTCTCAACCCGGGACTATTGAGAGATACGCAGTATTTT. Translation: CAWSLNPGLLRDTQYF.

The rearrangement joins TRBV30 to TRBJ1-1; a possible D gene is TRBD1 (5 bases). CDR1 and CDR2 (germline): GTSNPN, SVGIG (reference sequence). Trimming left V 4 bases short and J 5 bases short, with 11 bases between. CDR3 size: 12 residues. The CDR3 sequence is CAWTRVGTEAFF. CDR3 sequence (DNA): TGTGCCTGGACCAGGGTCGGGACTGAAGCTTTCTTT.

V and J are TRBV6-1 and TRBJ1-6; D unresolved. The ends were cut back, 0 bases at V and 1 base at J, with 10 bases in the middle. CDR3 size: 17 residues. Germline CDR1 reads MNHNS; CDR2 reads SASEGT. CDR3 amino acids: CASSEATLGSYNSPLHF. The CDR3 region has the DNA TGTGCCAGCAGTGAAGCGACCCTGGGGTCCTATAATTCACCCCTCCACTTT.

Notes on this clone: This specimen includes other DNA sequences encoding the same CDR3. The rearrangement uses TRBV27 and TRBJ1-4; a weak D match, TRBD1 (5 bases). Germline V gene data show CDR1 as MNHEY and CDR2 as SMNVEV (reference sequence). Trimming removed 2 bases from V and 8 bases from J, with 12 bases in between. This CDR3 is 14 amino acids long. CDR3 sequence reads: CASSLLTGGEKLFF. The CDR3 region has the DNA TGTGCCAGCAGTTTACTTACAGGCGGAGAAAAACTGTTTTTT.

The J gene is TRBJ1-2, the V gene TRBV30, with D possibly TRBD1 on 6 matching bases. V lost 4 bases and J lost 8, with 17 bases in between. The CDR3 spans 13 residues. Germline V lookup: CDR1 GTSNPN, CDR2 SVGIG (reference sequence). The CDR3 DNA is TGTGCCTGGACCCTAGGGGGGGTAGTGGGCTACACCTTC. This codes for CAWTLGGVVGYTF.

This CDR3 reads CASSLPLETPEQYF. CDR3 DNA: TGTGCCAGCAGCTTACCTCTAGAGACCCCCGAGCAGTACTTC. The chain joins TRBV7-9 to TRBJ2-7; D unresolved. The V gene's germline CDR1 is SEHNR and CDR2 FQNEAQ (reference sequence). Trimming removed 2 bases from V and 6 bases from J, with 14 bases in between. The CDR3 has 14 amino acids.

The rearrangement uses TRBV4-1 and TRBJ2-6; D not certain. V lost 1 base and J 3 bases, leaving 4 bases between the germline ends. This CDR3 has 14 residues. In germline, CDR1 is MGHRA, CDR2 YSYEKL. Here the CDR3 DNA reads TGCGCCAGCAGCCAAGGGCTTGGGGCCAACGTCCTGACTTTC. As protein: CASSQGLGANVLTF.